The source of this T cell receptor (beta chain) is a study of blood T cell repertoires in COVID-19. Across the whole study: Specimens from acute and convalescent COVID-19 originated in the United States, Italy and Spain.

Generated by immunoSEQ multiplex PCR, the TCRdb table keeps only in-frame clones and is missing some. The profile shows over 200,000 clones, 80% to 90% of them singletons. In germline, CDR1 is SGHTA, CDR2 FQGTGA. The CDR3 has 14 amino acids. V was pared by 2 bases and J by 8 bases, with 5 bases of the junction left unmatched. The chain is built from TRBV7-3 and TRBJ2-2, with TRBD2 matching over 7 bases. The TCR originated in a woman in her 50s with acute or convalescent COVID-19. Sequencing was performed on peripheral blood. The CDR3: CASSLSSGKGELFF. The CDR3 nucleotides are TGTGCCAGCAGCTTATCCAGCGGGAAGGGGGAGCTGTTTTTT. The full variable domain, rest sourced from reference TRBV7-3 and TRBJ2-2, is GAGVSQTPSNKVTEKGKYVELRCDPISGHTALYWYRQSLGQGPEFLIYFQGTGAADDSGLPNDRFFAVRPEGSVSTLKIQRTERGDSAVYLCASSLSSGKGELFFGEGSRLTVL.